Listed below are T cell receptor beta chains from one sample, sequenced in a study of T cells and Merkel cell carcinoma outcomes. Libraries were prepared by immunoSEQ multiplex PCR; TCRdb keeps only in-frame clonotypes and omits some of them. Of roughly 11,000 clones listed, 95% to 96% were seen once; the top ten hold around 1%. Sequenced sample: tumor tissue from Merkel cell carcinoma. Receptor source: a human donor with Merkel cell carcinoma. Each CDR3 is given with its conserved first and last residue. A D gene is named only where the DNA matches it firmly. Clone size is shown for a subset of rows, as once, few, many or a class of expanded clone.

>.|TRBV5-1|.|TRBJ1-4
CASSASHGPANEKLFF
TGCGCCAGCAGCGCCTCACACGGACCAGCTAATGAAAAACTGTTTTTT
>.|TRBV18|.|TRBJ2-7
CASSGRGELSTYEQYF
TGTGCCAGCTCAGGGCGAGGGGAACTTTCCACCTACGAGCAGTACTTC
>.|TRBV6-5|once|TRBJ2-7
CASSYRPITHEQYF
TGTGCCAGCAGTTACCGGCCCATTACCCACGAGCAGTACTTC
>TRBD2|TRBV11-2|.|TRBJ2-3
CASSLTSGGLTDTQYF
TGTGCCAGCAGCTTAACTAGCGGGGGATTAACAGATACGCAGTATTTT
>.|TRBV15|.|TRBJ2-5
CATSAKTGSETQYF
TGTGCCACCAGCGCCAAGACAGGTTCTGAGACCCAGTACTTC
>.|TRBV9|.|TRBJ2-3
CASSVADGVTQYF
TGTGCCAGCAGCGTAGCTGACGGGGTAACGCAGTATTTT
>TRBD1|TRBV6-1|.|TRBJ2-3
CASSERTGGKDTQYF
TGTGCCAGCAGTGAGAGGACAGGGGGCAAAGATACGCAGTATTTT
>TRBD1|TRBV29-1|.|TRBJ1-1
CSVDPREGAPEAFF
TGCAGCGTTGACCCCAGGGAGGGGGCGCCTGAAGCTTTCTTT
>.|TRBV2|once|TRBJ1-1
CASRFRAENTEAFF
TGTGCCAGCAGGTTCAGGGCGGAGAACACTGAAGCTTTCTTT
>TRBD1|TRBV29-1|.|TRBJ2-3
CSVRTGTDTQYF
TGCAGCGTTCGGACAGGGACAGATACGCAGTATTTT
>TRBD1|TRBV18|.|TRBJ2-4
CASHGTESVVKNIQYF
TGTGCCAGCCATGGGACAGAGTCAGTTGTCAAAAACATTCAGTACTTC
>.|TRBV29-1|.|TRBJ1-3
CSVEGLGNTIYF
TGCAGCGTTGAAGGATTAGGAAACACCATATATTTT